The clone carrying this T cell receptor beta chain appeared a few times. The antigen remains unidentified. The protocol was immunoSEQ multiplex PCR, while the TCRdb copy is restricted to in-frame clones and leaves out a portion. This sample carries 400,000 to 450,000 clones, 80% to 95% of them seen once, and the ten largest clones take more than 1.5%. Treatment denoted: 15 to 20 received Ad26.COV2.S at low or high dose, single or two shots; about five received placebo; per-sample allocation not given. Sampling was done on day 63 after the first vaccine or placebo injection. The data are from a study of Ad26.COV2.S vaccination and SARS-CoV-2 variants. The CDR3 consists of 15 residues. V dropped 6 bases and J dropped 0 bases, with 15 bases sitting between them. CDR1 and CDR2 (germline): MNHEY, SVGAGI. Study-wide results and caveats: Spike-specific responses of CD8+ and CD4+ T cells were reported to display substantial breadth after vaccination.

This material consisted of peripheral blood, taken in a trial of Ad26.COV2.S vaccine versus placebo. This TCR was sampled from a person between 18 and 65 years old who received the Ad26.COV2.S COVID-19 vaccine or a placebo. The V and J genes are TRBV6-5 and TRBJ2-7; D is unresolved. CDR3 bases: TGTGCCAGCAGCACCCAAAGCGTCTTCTCCTACGAGCAGTACTTC. This gives the protein CASSTQSVFSYEQYF.